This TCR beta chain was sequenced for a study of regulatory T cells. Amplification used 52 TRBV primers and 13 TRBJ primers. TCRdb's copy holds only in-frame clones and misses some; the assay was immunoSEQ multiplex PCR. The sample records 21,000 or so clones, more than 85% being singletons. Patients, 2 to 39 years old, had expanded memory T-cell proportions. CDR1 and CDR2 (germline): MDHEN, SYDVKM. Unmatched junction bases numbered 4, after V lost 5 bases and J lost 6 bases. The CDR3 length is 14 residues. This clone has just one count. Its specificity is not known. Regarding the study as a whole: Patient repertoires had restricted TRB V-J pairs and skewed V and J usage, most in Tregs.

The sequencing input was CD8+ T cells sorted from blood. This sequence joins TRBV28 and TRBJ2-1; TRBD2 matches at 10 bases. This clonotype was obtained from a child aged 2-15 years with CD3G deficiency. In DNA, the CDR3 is TGTGCCAGCAGTGGACTAGCGGATTTCAATGAGCAGTTCTTC. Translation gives CASSGLADFNEQFF.